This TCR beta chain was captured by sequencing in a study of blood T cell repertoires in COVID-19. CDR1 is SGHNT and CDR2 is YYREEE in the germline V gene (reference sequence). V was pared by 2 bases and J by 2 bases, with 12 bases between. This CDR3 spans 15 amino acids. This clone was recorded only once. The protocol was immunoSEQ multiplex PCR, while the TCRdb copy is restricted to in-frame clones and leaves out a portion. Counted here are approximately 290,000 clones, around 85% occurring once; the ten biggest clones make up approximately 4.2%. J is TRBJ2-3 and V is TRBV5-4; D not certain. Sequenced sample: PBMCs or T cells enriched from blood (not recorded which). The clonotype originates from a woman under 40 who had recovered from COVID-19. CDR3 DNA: TGTGCCAGCAGCTTCCCTTCCGGGTACACAGATACGCAGTATTTT. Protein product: CASSFPSGYTDTQYF.